This T cell receptor beta chain was captured in a study of technical replicates of blood from several donors. This clone was seen a handful of times. The table came from immunoSEQ multiplex PCR; TCRdb's copy has only in-frame clones and leaves some out. The sample consists of 80,000 or so clones, less than 95% of them appearing once. Germline CDR1 and CDR2: MGHDK and SYGVNS. The CDR3 contains 12 residues. V was clipped by 5 bases and J by 7 bases; unmatched bases: 4. This sequence joins TRBV25-1 and TRBJ1-1, with 7 bases lining up with TRBD1. The receptor was derived from a human donor in good health. The specimen sequenced was T cells isolated from PBMCs. Written as DNA, the CDR3 is TGTGCCAGCAGTTTCCAGGGGGATGAAGCTTTCTTT. Its translation: CASSFQGDEAFF. The variable domain in full, with the rest retrieved from reference TRBV25-1 and TRBJ1-1, is EADIYQTPRYLVIGTGKKITLECSQTMGHDKMYWYQQDPGMELHLIHYSYGVNSTEKGDLSSESTVSRIRTEHFPLTLESARPSHTSQYLCASSFQGDEAFFGQGTRLTVV.